These 28 T cell receptor beta chains were sequenced from one sample in a study of T cells after yellow fever vaccination (dated by TCRdb to 2018 to 2020). Library creation used 5' RACE. Instrument used: Illumina NovaSeq 6000. In TCRdb, the public reads were trimmed at Q25 with fastp and aligned with MiXCR, with productive beta chains retained. CDR3 protein sequences are deduplicated, and each keeps its most common genes and DNA. The sample contains 250,000 to 400,000 distinct CDR3 sequences, about 4% of them found a single time. About 22% of the sample belongs to the ten largest clones. The treatment or condition label for this specimen denotes: live attenuated yellow fever vaccine strain. The specimen comprised PBMCs, sampled 5 days after the yellow fever booster vaccination. These receptor sequences come from a man aged 18 to 35 who received the YFV17D yellow fever vaccine.

There are many counts of this clonotype. This chain joins TRBV5-1 and TRBJ2-1, with D uncertain. The CDR3 length is 13 residues. Germline V gene data show CDR1 as SGHRS and CDR2 as YFSETQ. V was trimmed by 0 bases and J by 4 bases, leaving 5 bases between them. The CDR3 sequence is CASSLENYNEQFF. In DNA, the CDR3 is TGCGCCAGCAGCTTGGAAAATTACAATGAGCAGTTCTTC.

The chain carries TRBV4-1 and TRBJ2-1; 7 bases fit TRBD1. V lost 3 bases, J lost 1 base, and 3 bases stayed unmatched. CDR1 MGHRA and CDR2 YSYEKL come from the germline V gene. CDR3 size: 15 residues. The CDR3 DNA reads TGCGCCAGCAGCCAGGAACAGGGGTCCTACAATGAGCAGTTCTTC. Amino acid sequence: CASSQEQGSYNEQFF.

The rearrangement joins TRBV10-3 to TRBJ2-7; TRBD2 matches 7 bases. After removal of 3 bases from V and 2 bases from J, the junction contained 7 bases not matched to a gene. The germline CDR1 and CDR2 sequences are ENHRY and SYGVKD. The CDR3 extends over 15 amino acids. The CDR3 nucleotides are TGTGCCATCAGTGAATCCCTAGCGGAGCCCTACGAGCAGTACTTC. It yields the protein CAISESLAEPYEQYF.

This clonotype was found a few times. The chain is built from TRBV5-6 and TRBJ1-1, with D tentatively TRBD1 (6 bases). With 1 base removed from V and 5 bases from J, the gap between germline ends came to 18 bases. From germline, CDR1 is SGHDT and CDR2 YYEEEE. The CDR3 is made up of 16 amino acids. As DNA, the CDR3 is TGTGCCAGCAGCTTGTCGGGCAGGGGAGTTTGGACTGAAGCTTTCTTT. Amino acids: CASSLSGRGVWTEAFF.

This clonotype was found a few times. V usage is TRBV7-9 and J usage is TRBJ2-5; D gene unclear. Looked up from germline, CDR1 is SEHNR and CDR2 is FQNEAQ (reference sequence). V gave up 3 bases and J gave up 4 bases, with 9 bases separating them. The CDR3 covers 13 residues. The CDR3 DNA is TGTGCCAGCAGCTTGGCGGAAGGAGAGACCCAGTACTTC. Translating gives CASSLAEGETQYF.

As concerns this clonotype: This may be a read error: a much more frequent sequence differs by one nucleotide. The gene calls are TRBV12-3 or TRBV12-4 and TRBJ1-4; D not resolved. The CDR3 consists of 12 residues. V lost 5 bases, J lost 12 bases, and 13 bases lay in between. In DNA form, the CDR3 reads TGTGCCAGCAGTGATTGGGGATCTGAACTGTTTTTT. Its translation is CASSDWGSELFF.

This clonotype was counted ten times or more. The genes are TRBV30 and TRBJ2-7; D may match TRBD1 or TRBD2 (5 bases each). Between the trimmed V and J ends, which lost 6 bases and 1 base, there was a span of 13 bases. The CDR3 contains 13 residues. Germline V gene data show CDR1 as GTSNPN and CDR2 as SVGIG (reference sequence). The chain's CDR3 is CACHRDGSYEQYF. CDR3 nucleotide sequence: TGTGCCTGTCACCGGGACGGATCCTACGAGCAGTACTTC.

This clonotype was detected many times. The CDR3 DNA follows: TGTGCCACCAGCAGGGACAGGGCAAACAATGAGCAGTTCTTC. This codes for CATSRDRANNEQFF. V usage is TRBV15 and J usage is TRBJ2-1; TRBD1 matches at 8 bases. CDR1 and CDR2 (germline): LNHNV, YYDKDF (reference sequence). This CDR3 is 14 amino acids long. V gave up 3 bases and J gave up 5 bases; unmatched junction bases: 3.

This clonotype was recorded at least ten times. The chain employs TRBV5-6 and TRBJ1-2; D gene uncertain. The CDR3 has 17 residues. CDR1 is SGHDT and CDR2 is YYEEEE in the germline V gene. The V end lost 6 bases, the J end lost 4 bases, and 25 bases lay between the germline ends. In nucleotides, the CDR3 is TGTGCCAGCAACTCAGGACGGACGGACCCTTGGGGCTATGGCTACACCTTC. This translates into CASNSGRTDPWGYGYTF.

CDR3 bases: TGTGCCAGCAGCGGGACAGCAGGCTGGACCGGGGAGCTGTTTTTT. As protein: CASSGTAGWTGELFF. V and J are TRBV12-3 or TRBV12-4 and TRBJ2-2; 7 positions agree with TRBD1. This CDR3 is 15 amino acids long. After removal of 6 bases from V and 5 bases from J, the junction contained 9 bases not matched to a gene.

In its sample, this clonotype was seen many times. CDR3 amino acids: CASSQDFQVAKNIQYF. Here the CDR3 DNA reads TGCGCCAGCAGCCAAGATTTCCAGGTAGCCAAAAACATTCAGTACTTC. The chain recombines TRBV4-3 with TRBJ2-4, with no clear D. The germline V gene has CDR1 LGHNA and CDR2 YSLEER. The CDR3 length is 16 residues. Deletions cut 0 bases from V and 0 bases from J, with 9 bases between.

This clonotype was counted many times. V is TRBV20-1 and J is TRBJ2-3; 8 nucleotides align to TRBD1. J was trimmed by 4 bases and V by 3 bases; bases with no gene match: 3. This CDR3 has 13 amino acids. Germline lookup yields CDR1 DFQATT and CDR2 SNEGSKA (reference sequence). CDR3 DNA sequence: TGCAGTGCTAGCCAGGGGGCCCCAGATACGCAGTATTTT. It specifies CSASQGAPDTQYF.

In its sample, this clonotype was seen a few times. This chain links TRBV11-2 with TRBJ2-2; possible D gene TRBD1, 6 bases. The CDR3 spans 15 residues. CDR1 is SGHAT and CDR2 is FQNNGV in the germline V gene. Trimming left V 5 bases short and J 5 bases short, with 15 bases between. The CDR3 here is CASSPRTARTGELFF. For the CDR3, the DNA is TGTGCCAGCAGCCCACGGACAGCCCGAACCGGGGAGCTGTTTTTT.

The chain has TRBV18 and TRBJ2-7; possible D gene TRBD1, 6 bases. The CDR3 loop spans 14 amino acids. V was clipped by 4 bases and J by 6 bases, with 16 bases between them. CDR1 KGHSH and CDR2 LQKENI come from the germline V gene. The CDR3 region has the DNA TGTGCCAGCTCACGGGACCTTGTAGGGGGCGAGCAGTACGTC. This codes for CASSRDLVGGEQYV.

This clonotype was seen many times. This sequence joins TRBV24-1 and TRBJ2-3, with D possibly being TRBD2 (6 bases). The CDR3 sequence is 15 residues long. Trimming pared 4 bases from V and 5 bases from J, leaving 15 bases between. Germline CDR1 is KGHDR and CDR2 is SFDVKD. CDR3 nucleotide sequence: TGTGCCACCAGTGACCCCGGGACTCACGGAGATACGCAGTATTTT. It codes for CATSDPGTHGDTQYF.

The chain joins TRBV6-6 to TRBJ1-1; unclear D gene. V lost 1 base and J 4 bases, leaving 7 bases between the germline ends. The CDR3 is 13 amino acids. CDR1 is MNHNY and CDR2 is SVGAGI in the germline V gene (reference sequence). CDR3 bases: TGTGCCAGCAGTTACTTCTTACGCACTGAAGCTTTCTTT. This sequence encodes CASSYFLRTEAFF.

This chain uses TRBV24-1 with TRBJ2-5; TRBD2 might be the D (6 bases). V shed 3 bases and J shed 4 bases, with 17 bases lying between them. The CDR3 extends over 16 amino acids. Germline V gene lookup returns CDR1 KGHDR and CDR2 SFDVKD. The CDR3 loop reads CATSDRPGLLLETQYF. CDR3 coding DNA: TGTGCCACCAGTGATAGGCCGGGACTCCTATTAGAGACCCAGTACTTC.

There are a few counts of this clonotype. The CDR3 nucleotides read TGCGCCAGCAGCCAAATCTTCCGGGACTCGTACTACGAGCAGTACTTC. It translates to CASSQIFRDSYYEQYF. The chain couples TRBV4-3 to TRBJ2-7, with D tentatively TRBD2 (6 bases). V lost 2 bases and J 3 bases, leaving 17 bases between the germline ends. The CDR3 extends over 16 amino acids. Germline V gene data show CDR1 as LGHNA and CDR2 as YSLEER.

The table lists this clonotype with a few counts. The chain has TRBV29-1 and TRBJ2-7, with TRBD2 matching 11 bases. The V gene's germline CDR1 is SQVTM and CDR2 ANQGSEA. The CDR3 spans 16 residues. V shed 7 bases, J shed 0 bases, and the junction held 11 bases outside the gene matches. The CDR3 protein is CSAYLAGGRSSYEQYF. In DNA, the CDR3 is TGCAGCGCCTATCTAGCGGGGGGCCGGAGCTCCTACGAGCAGTACTTC.

This clonotype occurred many times. The chain combines TRBV4-1 with TRBJ1-3, with D uncertain. Trimming shortened V by 4 bases and J by 0 bases, and 10 bases separated the two germline ends. Germline lookup yields CDR1 MGHRA and CDR2 YSYEKL. CDR3 length: 15 residues. DNA for the CDR3: TGCGCCAGCAGCCCAACTGGGAGCTCTGGAAACACCATATATTTT. Translating it yields CASSPTGSSGNTIYF.

This clonotype was seen a few times. The junction and the germline gene differ at one end; a read error may be behind it. The rearrangement uses TRBV2 and TRBJ2-7; D ambiguous. CDR3 length: 11 amino acids. The V gene's germline CDR1 is SNHLY and CDR2 FYNNEI. The CDR3 region has the DNA TGTGCCAGCAGTTCCGATGGCGCTTGGGGCTTC. It translates to CASSSDGAWGF.

This chain links TRBV4-1 with TRBJ2-1; 10 bases line up with TRBD2. CDR1 and CDR2 (germline): MGHRA, YSYEKL. Losses at the gene ends were 5 bases for V and 15 bases for J; bases not matched to a gene: 7. The CDR3 has 12 residues. The CDR3 region is CASSLFSGGRFF. The CDR3 DNA sequence: TGCGCCAGCAGCTTGTTTAGCGGGGGGAGGTTCTTC.

This clonotype was found a few times. The chain has TRBV9 and TRBJ2-1; D is undetermined. This CDR3 comprises 15 residues. Trimming removed 0 bases at V and 3 bases at J, with 10 bases between. From germline, CDR1 is SGDLS and CDR2 YYNGEE. CDR3 loop: CASSVAQDRYNEQFF. CDR3 nucleotide sequence: TGTGCCAGCAGCGTAGCCCAGGACCGCTACAATGAGCAGTTCTTC.

The chain has TRBV20-1 and TRBJ1-2; no definite D call. V shed 6 bases and J shed 6 bases, with 11 bases lying between them. This CDR3 comprises 11 residues. In germline, CDR1 is DFQATT, CDR2 SNEGSKA (reference sequence). This chain's CDR3 is CSAWAGDGYTF. The CDR3 DNA reads as TGCAGTGCATGGGCCGGGGATGGCTACACCTTC.

Concerning this clonotype itself: A read error is possible here, since a much larger clone lies one base away. This chain links TRBV19 with TRBJ1-5, with 8 nucleotides matching TRBD1. In germline, CDR1 is LNHDA, CDR2 SQIVND (reference sequence). This CDR3 has 16 residues. The DNA for the CDR3 is TGTGCCAGTAGTATAGTAAGAACAGGGGGATATCAGCCCAAGCATTTT. Encoded protein: CASSIVRTGGYQPKHF.

This sequence joins TRBV29-1 and TRBJ2-5; D remains unclear. V lost 4 bases and J 2 bases, leaving 11 bases between the germline ends. The germline CDR1 and CDR2 sequences are SQVTM and ANQGSEA. This CDR3 comprises 13 residues. In DNA form, the CDR3 reads TGCAGCGTTGCCAAGGTGATACAAGAGACCCAGTACTTC. Protein sequence: CSVAKVIQETQYF.

In its sample, this clonotype was seen a few times. The chain has TRBV9 and TRBJ1-1; D is undetermined. This CDR3 is built from 15 residues. Germline lookup yields CDR1 SGDLS and CDR2 YYNGEE. Deletions cut 3 bases from V and 0 bases from J, with 12 bases between. CDR3 residues: CASSDGDSVNTEAFF. The CDR3 nucleotides are TGTGCCAGCAGCGACGGGGATTCGGTGAACACTGAAGCTTTCTTT.

This clonotype has only a few counts. This chain links TRBV29-1 with TRBJ1-2, with 7 bases aligning to TRBD1. The CDR3 has 11 residues. After removal of 7 bases from V and 8 bases from J, the junction contained 7 bases not matched to a gene. The germline gives CDR1 SQVTM, CDR2 ANQGSEA. The CDR3 DNA is TGCAGCGACCGACAGGGTGGCGGCTACACCTTC. Its translation: CSDRQGGGYTF.